This T cell receptor beta chain was sequenced during a study of OX40 agonist ivuxolimab in advanced cancers. Turning to the study itself: Enrollees could have had prior anti-PD-1, anti-PD-L1 or anti-CTLA-4 therapy, which about 40% had received. Three patients responded partially, comprising one with hepatocellular carcinoma and two with cutaneous melanoma. Study outcomes and limitations: The work left the antigen specificity of expanded peripheral T cells undetermined.

Profiled with immunoSEQ multiplex PCR; TCRdb holds only in-frame clones, not every one. The data show about 43,000 clones, around 89% seen once. Per germline, CDR1 LNHDA and CDR2 SQIVND (reference sequence). V lost 3 bases, J lost 5 bases, and 20 bases lay in between. The CDR3 is 17 residues long. Remarks on this clone: Its matching antigen is unknown.

The chain combines TRBV19 with TRBJ1-5; TRBD1 might be the D (5 bases). The sequence was obtained from an adult with an advanced solid tumor such as melanoma, head and neck, liver or kidney cancer. The sequenced sample was CD4+ or CD8+ T cells sorted from blood, obtained in a trial of the OX40 agonist ivuxolimab. The CDR3 bases are TGTGCCAGTAGTATTAGCAGGGTCGTCGGTCGCGATCAGCCCCAGCATTTT. Protein product: CASSISRVVGRDQPQHF.